These 31 T cell receptor beta chains were all obtained from the same sample, sequenced in a study of T cell responses to AZD1222 COVID-19 vaccine listed by TCRdb under 2021. The time point label for this specimen denotes: about 28 days (+/-7) after the second vaccine dose. The library was made by the immunoSEQ multiplex PCR assay. TCRdb limited this immuneACCESS table to in-frame rearrangements with V and J called. A share of clones is missing; checked studies link under half to unresolved V genes, and the rest is unexplained. For this sample there are approximately 200,000 clones; just over 90% appear just once. Clones ranked in the top ten supply 3% to 3.5% of the sample. The sample was peripheral blood, taken 28 days after the second AZD1222 dose. These receptors were collected from an adult who received the AZD1222 COVID-19 vaccine.

The chain couples TRBV4-3 to TRBJ2-1; a possible D gene is TRBD2 (6 bases). Germline V gene sequence: CDR1 LGHNA, CDR2 YSLEER. V dropped 4 bases and J dropped 0 bases, with 19 bases sitting between them. The CDR3 is made up of 18 amino acids. In nucleotides, the CDR3 is TGCGCCAGCAGCCTAGTACCGGGAGAGCCTACCTCCTACAATGAGCAGTTCTTC. This translates into CASSLVPGEPTSYNEQFF.

The V call is TRBV3-1 (or the pseudogene TRBV3-2), the J call TRBJ2-7; tentatively, D is TRBD2 (6 bases). V was pared by 4 bases and J by 0 bases, with 19 bases between. This CDR3 is built from 17 residues. CDR1 is LGHDT, CDR2 YNNKEL, per germline (reference sequence). CDR3 residues: CASSRATGTSSSYEQYF. CDR3 nucleotide sequence: TGTGCCAGCAGCCGTGCCACCGGGACTTCCAGCTCCTACGAGCAGTACTTC.

The genes are TRBV10-2 and TRBJ2-3, with 7 bases lining up with TRBD2. The CDR3 totals 13 residues. Germline assignment: CDR1 WSHSY and CDR2 SAAADI. J gave up 1 base and V 11 bases, and 6 bases lay outside the gene matches. CDR3 loop: CAGASGGTDTQYF. CDR3 bases: TGCGCCGGGGCTAGCGGTGGCACAGATACGCAGTATTTT.

The chain links TRBV28 to TRBJ1-3, with D possibly matching TRBD1 (5 bases). This CDR3 comprises 16 residues. Trimming took off 1 base at V and 0 bases at J, with 10 bases between the two ends. Germline values: CDR1 MDHEN, CDR2 SYDVKM. CDR3 nucleotide sequence: TGTGCCAGCAGTTTATTAGACAGATTCTCTGGAAACACCATATATTTT. As protein: CASSLLDRFSGNTIYF.

This sequence joins TRBV2 and TRBJ2-7, with no clear D. V was shortened by 6 bases and J by 6 bases, with 15 bases between the two germline ends. The CDR3 runs to 13 residues. The V gene's germline CDR1 is SNHLY and CDR2 FYNNEI. CDR3 sequence: CASSYRKGGEQYF. CDR3 nucleotide sequence: TGTGCCAGCAGCTATAGAAAGGGTGGCGAGCAGTACTTC.

The rearrangement joins TRBV5-4 to TRBJ2-3, with TRBD2 matching 12 bases. CDR1 is SGHNT, CDR2 YYREEE, per germline (reference sequence). V gave up 0 bases and J gave up 0 bases; unmatched junction bases: 5. CDR3 size: 18 residues. The CDR3 DNA is TGTGCCAGCAGCTTGGGGACTAGCGGGACCACTAGCACAGATACGCAGTATTTT. It specifies CASSLGTSGTTSTDTQYF.

The chain has TRBV29-1 and TRBJ2-6, with D unclear. Germline-derived CDR1 and CDR2 are SQVTM and ANQGSEA. Trimming left V 6 bases short and J 2 bases short, with 8 bases between. CDR3 length: 13 residues. The CDR3 DNA reads as TGCAGCGTCTCGGGCCCTGGGGCCAACGTCCTGACTTTC. It encodes CSVSGPGANVLTF.

This chain links TRBV30 with TRBJ2-5; 8 nucleotides align to TRBD1. The V gene's germline CDR1 is GTSNPN and CDR2 SVGIG (reference sequence). The CDR3 has 16 residues. Unmatched junction bases numbered 16, after V lost 5 bases and J lost 5 bases. The CDR3 coding sequence is TGTGCCTGGGCTGGATGGACAGGGACCACGGGGGAGACCCAGTACTTC. The encoded protein is CAWAGWTGTTGETQYF. Variable domain in full (rest from reference TRBV30 and TRBJ2-5): SQTIHQWPATLVQPVGSPLSLECTVEGTSNPNLYWYRQAAGRGLQLLFYSVGIGQISSEVPQNLSASRPQDRQFILSSKKLLLSDSGFYLCAWAGWTGTTGETQYFGPGTRLLVL.

V is TRBV2 and J is TRBJ1-5, with D hard to call. This CDR3 spans 15 amino acids. The germline V gene encodes CDR1 SNHLY and CDR2 FYNNEI. V shed 3 bases and J shed 7 bases, with 16 bases lying between them. This CDR3 is CASSEGPIGNQPQHF. The CDR3 DNA reads as TGTGCCAGCAGTGAGGGCCCTATCGGGAACCAGCCCCAGCATTTT.

This sequence joins TRBV28 and TRBJ2-5, with no clear D. The V end was cut by 1 base, the J end by 1 base, with 7 bases between. Germline lookup yields CDR1 MDHEN and CDR2 SYDVKM. This CDR3 is built from 14 residues. The CDR3, as DNA: TGTGCCAGCAGTTTATACGGTTTCCAAGAGACCCAGTACTTC. It codes for CASSLYGFQETQYF.

In its sample, this clone was seen once. The chain uses TRBV19 and TRBJ1-6; perhaps TRBD1 as D (5 bases). Germline V gene sequence: CDR1 LNHDA, CDR2 SQIVND (reference sequence). This CDR3 is built from 14 residues. Trimming took off 4 bases at V and 9 bases at J, with 13 bases between the two ends. In DNA form, the CDR3 reads TGTGCCAGTAGTACGACAGCGGACCCTTCACCCCTCCACTTT. This gives the protein CASSTTADPSPLHF.

V is TRBV6-5 and J is TRBJ2-7; 8 bases are a match to TRBD1. From germline, CDR1 is MNHEY and CDR2 SVGAGI. V lost 6 bases, J lost 5 bases, and 9 bases stayed unmatched. CDR3 length: 14 residues. CDR3 nucleotides: TGTGCCAGCAGACGTGACAGGGGAGTCAACGAGCAGTACTTC. Amino acids: CASRRDRGVNEQYF.

This clone appeared once. V is TRBV19 and J is TRBJ2-1; TRBD2 aligns across 12 bases. The CDR3 runs to 16 residues. The junction had 11 bases not matched to a gene; V was cut back by 4 bases and J by 10 bases. Germline values: CDR1 LNHDA, CDR2 SQIVND (reference sequence). Written as DNA, the CDR3 is TGTGCCAGTAGTAGGATAGGACTAGCGGGACCCGAGGAGCAGTTCTTC. Protein sequence: CASSRIGLAGPEEQFF.

V usage is TRBV30 and J usage is TRBJ1-1; 7 positions agree with TRBD1. This CDR3 is 12 amino acids long. CDR1 is GTSNPN and CDR2 is SVGIG in the germline V gene (reference sequence). The V and J ends lost 5 bases and 5 bases, in that order; junction bases with no gene match: 5. The CDR3 region is CAWATGRTEAFF. The CDR3, as DNA: TGTGCCTGGGCGACAGGGCGGACTGAAGCTTTCTTT.

The chain couples TRBV7-9 to TRBJ2-5, with a possible D match to TRBD1 (6 bases). Germline V gene lookup returns CDR1 SEHNR and CDR2 FQNEAQ (reference sequence). The CDR3 has 17 amino acids. V gave up 5 bases and J gave up 2 bases, with 21 bases separating them. The CDR3 is CASSRQLRQVIQETQYF. The CDR3, as DNA: TGTGCCAGCAGCCGTCAGCTCAGACAGGTTATTCAAGAGACCCAGTACTTC.

The chain recombines TRBV28 with TRBJ2-7, with 11 nucleotides matching TRBD2. The CDR3 extends over 15 amino acids. Germline CDR1 reads MDHEN; CDR2 reads SYDVKM. Unmatched junction bases numbered 10, after V lost 5 bases and J lost 7 bases. The DNA for the CDR3 is TGTGCCAGCAGTCCCCCGACTAGCGGGACGGAAGAGCAGTACTTC. Encoded protein: CASSPPTSGTEEQYF.

The J gene is TRBJ1-2, the V gene TRBV7-2; no reliable D call. Trimming left V 4 bases short and J 2 bases short, with 11 bases between. This CDR3 contains 14 residues. CDR1 is SGHTA, CDR2 FQGNSA, per germline. The CDR3, as DNA: TGTGCCAGCAGCTCAACACCACCGAACTATGGCTACACCTTC. This gives the protein CASSSTPPNYGYTF.

This clone showed up just once. The J gene is TRBJ1-1, the V gene TRBV2; 12 positions agree with TRBD1. The ends lost 7 bases at V and 11 bases at J; junction bases unmatched: 8. In germline, CDR1 is SNHLY, CDR2 FYNNEI. The CDR3 extends over 13 amino acids. For the CDR3, the DNA is TGTGCCAGCACCCAGGGACAGGGGGCGCAGGCTTTCTTT. Translated, it gives CASTQGQGAQAFF.

The V call is TRBV27, the J call TRBJ2-1, with 7 bases fitting TRBD1. Germline V gene lookup returns CDR1 MNHEY and CDR2 SMNVEV (reference sequence). V shed 5 bases, J shed 0 bases, and the junction held 13 bases outside the gene matches. The CDR3 covers 18 residues. CDR3 sequence: CASSPRGLGLSSYNEQFF. CDR3 coding DNA: TGTGCCAGCAGTCCTAGGGGGCTCGGGCTTAGCTCCTACAATGAGCAGTTCTTC.

CDR3 nucleotides: TGTGCCAGCAGTTCTGAGGACAGTGTCTACGAGCAGTACTTC. Translated: CASSSEDSVYEQYF. The gene calls are TRBV28 and TRBJ2-7; possibly TRBD1 for D (6 bases). V dropped 4 bases and J dropped 3 bases, with 13 bases sitting between them. Germline-derived CDR1 and CDR2 are MDHEN and SYDVKM. The CDR3 totals 14 residues.

CDR3 sequence (DNA): TGTGCCAGCAGTGTCCCCCCCCGAGGACAGGGGGCCGGTGGCTACACCTTC. Translating it yields CASSVPPRGQGAGGYTF. The rearrangement joins TRBV28 to TRBJ1-2, with TRBD1 matching 11 bases. The V gene's germline CDR1 is MDHEN and CDR2 SYDVKM. CDR3 length: 17 residues. Losses at the gene ends were 5 bases for V and 7 bases for J; bases not matched to a gene: 15.

V gene TRBV3-1 (or the pseudogene TRBV3-2) combines with J gene TRBJ1-5; 9 bases map to TRBD1. CDR3 size: 14 residues. The germline V gene has CDR1 LGHDT and CDR2 YNNKEL (reference sequence). Unmatched junction bases numbered 6, after V lost 8 bases and J lost 4 bases. CDR3 protein: CASGQGQGNQPQHF. For the CDR3, the DNA is TGTGCCAGCGGACAGGGACAGGGAAATCAGCCCCAGCATTTT.

The gene calls are TRBV29-1 and TRBJ1-2; 7 bases are shared with TRBD1. The CDR3 has 11 amino acids. Germline V gives CDR1 SQVTM, CDR2 ANQGSEA. J was trimmed by 8 bases and V by 4 bases; bases with no gene match: 4. The CDR3 nucleotides read TGCAGCGTTGTAACAGGGGCCGGCTACACCTTC. Amino acids: CSVVTGAGYTF.

The rearrangement joins TRBV14 to TRBJ1-6, with 7 bases fitting TRBD1. This CDR3 comprises 15 residues. V was pared by 4 bases and J by 7 bases, with 7 bases of the junction left unmatched. CDR1 is SGHDN and CDR2 is FVKESK in the germline V gene. The CDR3 DNA reads TGTGCCAGCAGCCGGTGGGACAGCGCGAATTCACCCCTCCACTTT. Encoded protein: CASSRWDSANSPLHF.

The table lists this clone with a count of one. The rearrangement uses TRBV7-3 and TRBJ2-7; 9 bases match TRBD1. CDR1 and CDR2 (germline): SGHTA, FQGTGA. J lost 5 bases, V lost 5 bases, and 4 bases had no gene match. The CDR3 sequence is 13 residues long. The CDR3 coding sequence is TGTGCCAGCAGCCTACAGGGGGCTGACGAGCAGTACTTC. Its translation is CASSLQGADEQYF. Full variable domain (outside the CDR3, taken from reference TRBV7-3 and TRBJ2-7): GAGVSQTPSNKVTEKGKYVELRCDPISGHTALYWYRQSLGQGPEFLIYFQGTGAADDSGLPNDRFFAVRPEGSVSTLKIQRTERGDSAVYLCASSLQGADEQYFGPGTRLTVT.

V gene TRBV24-1 combines with J gene TRBJ2-7, with TRBD2 matching over 10 bases. Germline values: CDR1 KGHDR, CDR2 SFDVKD. The CDR3 contains 15 residues. The V and J ends lost 10 bases and 4 bases, in that order; junction bases with no gene match: 12. For the CDR3, the DNA is TGTGCCACTCCCGAATCGGGAGCGGGAGGGTACGAGCAGTACTTC. It is translated as CATPESGAGGYEQYF.

The chain couples TRBV11-2 to TRBJ2-1; 9 nucleotides match TRBD1. The CDR3 has 17 residues. The junction had 12 bases not matched to a gene; V was cut back by 1 base and J by 8 bases. Looked up from germline, CDR1 is SGHAT and CDR2 is FQNNGV. CDR3 DNA: TGTGCCAGCAGCTTAGTCTTTCCCGGGACAGGGTGGGATGAGCAGTTCTTC. It encodes CASSLVFPGTGWDEQFF.

This rearrangement joins TRBV28 to TRBJ1-5; 7 bases align to TRBD1. The germline V gene has CDR1 MDHEN and CDR2 SYDVKM. The CDR3 spans 14 residues. J gave up 2 bases and V 8 bases, and 6 bases lay outside the gene matches. The CDR3 spells CASSPGTGNQPQHF. The CDR3 DNA sequence: TGTGCCAGCTCCCCGGGGACAGGCAATCAGCCCCAGCATTTT.

J is TRBJ1-2 and V is TRBV4-1, with D perhaps TRBD1 (5 bases). Trimming shortened V by 4 bases and J by 1 base, and 13 bases separated the two germline ends. This CDR3 is built from 15 residues. Germline assignment: CDR1 MGHRA and CDR2 YSYEKL. The CDR3 loop reads CASSPDSEGNYGYTF. The CDR3 bases are TGCGCCAGCAGCCCAGACAGTGAAGGTAACTATGGCTACACCTTC.

This sequence joins TRBV5-5 and TRBJ2-7, with D perhaps given as TRBD1 or TRBD2 (6 bases each). The germline CDR1 and CDR2 sequences are SGHKS and YYEKEE (reference sequence). V shed 4 bases and J shed 2 bases, with 19 bases lying between them. The CDR3 spans 16 residues. The CDR3 nucleotides read TGTGCCAGCAGCGCCTCGGGGGACATAGGGGCCTACGAGCAGTACTTC. This gives the protein CASSASGDIGAYEQYF.

The chain recombines TRBV28 with TRBJ2-7, with D perhaps TRBD1 (6 bases). V shed 6 bases and J shed 1 base, with 13 bases lying between them. The germline gives CDR1 MDHEN, CDR2 SYDVKM. CDR3 size: 14 residues. CDR3 in amino acids: CASRAYRESYEQYF. DNA of the CDR3: TGTGCCAGCAGGGCCTACAGGGAGTCCTACGAGCAGTACTTC.